These 31 T cell receptor beta chains share one sample of origin, sequenced in a study of blood T cell repertoires in COVID-19. TCRdb's table, derived via immunoSEQ multiplex PCR, lists solely in-frame clones and lacks some. Of just over 350,000 clones listed, more than 75% are singletons. The sequencing input was PBMCs or T cells enriched from blood (not recorded which). All receptors come from a woman aged 25 to 39 who had recovered from COVID-19.

DNA of the CDR3: TGTGCCAGCAGCTCCGTCGACAGGGTAACCGGGGAGCTGTTTTTT. Protein sequence: CASSSVDRVTGELFF. The J gene is TRBJ2-2, the V gene TRBV7-9; 7 positions agree with TRBD1. This CDR3 region has 15 residues. From germline, CDR1 is SEHNR and CDR2 FQNEAQ (reference sequence). V trimming: 4 bases; J trimming: 5 bases; junction bases outside the gene matches: 7.

This chain links TRBV19 with TRBJ2-2; 12 bases line up with TRBD2. Germline CDR1 and CDR2: LNHDA and SQIVND (reference sequence). There are 15 residues in the CDR3. With 6 bases clipped from V and 1 base from J, the junction kept 0 bases outside the gene matches. The CDR3 protein is CASRTSGGNTGELFF. The CDR3, as DNA: TGTGCCAGTAGGACTAGCGGGGGGAACACCGGGGAGCTGTTTTTT. The complete variable domain, with remaining parts taken from reference TRBV19 and TRBJ2-2, reads DGGITQSPKYLFRKEGQNVTLSCEQNLNHDAMYWYRQDPGQGLRLIYYSQIVNDFQKGDIAEGYSVSREKKESFPLTVTSAQKNPTAFYLCASRTSGGNTGELFFGEGSRLTVL.

This clone was observed a few times. The DNA for the CDR3 is TGTGCCAGCCGGACAGGGGGCGCGGGGTCACCCCTCCACTTT. This encodes CASRTGGAGSPLHF. V usage is TRBV27 and J usage is TRBJ1-6; 11 bases are a match to TRBD1. V lost 8 bases and J lost 10; bases outside the gene matches: 7. The CDR3 sequence is 14 residues long. Germline lookup yields CDR1 MNHEY and CDR2 SMNVEV (reference sequence).

This chain joins TRBV11-2 and TRBJ2-1, with 9 bases that match TRBD2. This CDR3 has 14 residues. Germline CDR1 is SGHAT and CDR2 is FQNNGV. J lost 8 bases, V lost 5 bases, and 7 bases had no gene match. Written as DNA, the CDR3 is TGTGCCAGCAGCCGACTAGCGGTATCCCATGAGCAGTTCTTC. Protein sequence: CASSRLAVSHEQFF.

This rearrangement joins TRBV5-1 to TRBJ1-1, with D uncertain. Germline CDR1 and CDR2: SGHRS and YFSETQ. The V end was cut by 0 bases, the J end by 2 bases, with 8 bases between. This CDR3 is 14 amino acids long. The CDR3 coding sequence is TGCGCCAGCAGCTTGGCCATCCTAAACACTGAAGCTTTCTTT. Amino acid sequence: CASSLAILNTEAFF. The entire variable domain, with the rest obtained from reference TRBV5-1 and TRBJ1-1, is as follows: KAGVTQTPRYLIKTRGQQVTLSCSPISGHRSVSWYQQTPGQGLQFLFEYFSETQRNKGNFPGRFSGRQFSNSRSEMNVSTLELGDSALYLCASSLAILNTEAFFGQGTRLTVV.

The rearrangement links TRBV9 to TRBJ2-3; TRBD2 agrees at 11 bases. V dropped 4 bases and J dropped 0; count of bases not matched to a gene: 4. CDR1 is SGDLS and CDR2 is YYNGEE in the germline V gene. CDR3 length equals 16 residues. The DNA of the CDR3 is TGTGCCAGCAGCATCAGACTAGCGGGAAGCACAGATACGCAGTATTTT. It specifies CASSIRLAGSTDTQYF.

The gene calls are TRBV12-3 or TRBV12-4 and TRBJ2-7; no clear D. The germline V and J ends were trimmed by 7 bases and 2 bases, with 9 bases remaining between them. The CDR3 consists of 12 residues. The CDR3 sequence: CASKTAPYEQYF. Written as DNA, the CDR3 is TGTGCCAGCAAAACAGCCCCCTACGAGCAGTACTTC.

V and J are TRBV2 and TRBJ2-3, with D possibly TRBD2 on 5 matching bases. Germline CDR1 reads SNHLY; CDR2 reads FYNNEI. This CDR3 has 15 residues. V was clipped by 4 bases and J by 0 bases, with 11 bases between them. CDR3 loop: CASSVERRSTDTQYF. The CDR3 nucleotides read TGTGCCAGCAGTGTCGAGCGGAGAAGCACAGATACGCAGTATTTT. Supplemented by reference TRBV2 and TRBJ2-3, the full variable domain reads EPEVTQTPSHQVTQMGQEVILRCVPISNHLYFYWYRQILGQKVEFLVSFYNNEISEKSEIFDDQFSVERPDGSNFTLKIRSTKLEDSAMYFCASSVERRSTDTQYFGPGTRLTVL.

The genes are TRBV5-1 and TRBJ2-3, with 9 bases aligning to TRBD2. The CDR3 extends over 16 amino acids. Germline V CDR1 and CDR2: SGHRS, YFSETQ. V trimming: 0 bases; J trimming: 5 bases; junction bases outside the gene matches: 7. This CDR3 reads CASSLGSRGGLDTQYF. The CDR3 DNA reads as TGCGCCAGCAGCTTGGGATCGCGGGGGGGTCTAGATACGCAGTATTTT.

The genes are TRBV6-5 and TRBJ1-6; weak D call: TRBD1 (5 bases). This CDR3 contains 15 residues. The germline CDR1 and CDR2 sequences are MNHEY and SVGAGI. Trimming left V 2 bases short and J 10 bases short, with 15 bases between. CDR3 nucleotides: TGTGCCAGCAGTTACCTTAGGGACGGAGGGTCACCCCTCCACTTT. It yields the protein CASSYLRDGGSPLHF.

DNA of the CDR3: TGTGCCAGCAGCCCATCTAGGGGCTACGAGCAGTACTTC. Translating gives CASSPSRGYEQYF. J is TRBJ2-7 and V is TRBV7-9; perhaps TRBD1 as D (5 bases). CDR1 is SEHNR and CDR2 is FQNEAQ in the germline V gene (reference sequence). V was trimmed by 5 bases and J by 3 bases, leaving 11 bases between them. The CDR3 loop spans 13 amino acids.

The chain is built from TRBV19 and TRBJ1-2; TRBD1 agrees at 7 bases. Trimming removed 7 bases from V and 5 bases from J; junction bases left unmatched: 10. Germline CDR1 reads LNHDA; CDR2 reads SQIVND (reference sequence). There are 14 residues in the CDR3. CDR3 amino acids: CASMSTGSFYGYTF. Written as DNA, the CDR3 is TGTGCCAGTATGTCGACAGGGTCTTTTTATGGCTACACCTTC.

V is TRBV7-9 and J is TRBJ1-1; 12 bases align to TRBD1. Germline V CDR1 and CDR2: SEHNR, FQNEAQ (reference sequence). The CDR3 loop spans 16 amino acids. J was trimmed by 5 bases and V by 4 bases; bases with no gene match: 8. CDR3 bases: TGTGCCAGCAGCTCCCGGGACAGGGGGCGAATAACTGAAGCTTTCTTT. Translated: CASSSRDRGRITEAFF.

This sequence joins TRBV5-6 and TRBJ1-2; no reliable D call. This CDR3 has 14 amino acids. Looked up from germline, CDR1 is SGHDT and CDR2 is YYEEEE. The ends were cut back, 0 bases at V and 5 bases at J, with 11 bases in the middle. CDR3 amino acids: CASSLAEGGYGYTF. For the CDR3, the DNA is TGTGCCAGCAGCTTGGCCGAGGGTGGTTATGGCTACACCTTC.

This clone was seen repeatedly, ten times or more. The chain combines TRBV30 with TRBJ2-1; 9 bases line up with TRBD2. Trimming took 2 bases from V and 5 from J; bases not matched to a gene: 7. Germline V gene sequence: CDR1 GTSNPN, CDR2 SVGIG (reference sequence). The CDR3 is made up of 15 amino acids. This CDR3 reads CAWSRRAGGNNEQFF. CDR3 nucleotides: TGTGCCTGGAGTCGGCGAGCGGGGGGCAACAATGAGCAGTTCTTC.

V usage is TRBV14 and J usage is TRBJ1-3, with D possibly TRBD1 on 5 matching bases. The CDR3 totals 16 residues. Germline assignment: CDR1 SGHDN and CDR2 FVKESK. V lost 1 base and J lost 1, with 11 bases in between. The CDR3 DNA reads TGTGCCAGCAGCCAAGGGAGGGGCTGGTCTGGAAACACCATATATTTT. This sequence encodes CASSQGRGWSGNTIYF. Full variable domain (outside the CDR3, taken from reference TRBV14 and TRBJ1-3): EAGVTQFPSHSVIEKGQTVTLRCDPISGHDNLYWYRRVMGKEIKFLLHFVKESKQDESGMPNNRFLAERTGGTYSTLKVQPAELEDSGVYFCASSQGRGWSGNTIYFGEGSWLTVV.

The chain uses TRBV2 and TRBJ1-4; D unclear. Germline V gives CDR1 SNHLY, CDR2 FYNNEI. This CDR3 has 14 amino acids. Trimming took off 1 base at V and 3 bases at J, with 6 bases between the two ends. CDR3 nucleotide sequence: TGTGCCAGCAGTGAAGGGCTGCCTAATGAAAAACTGTTTTTT. Translated, it gives CASSEGLPNEKLFF.

This clone was recorded a few times. This chain joins TRBV29-1 and TRBJ1-3; D is undetermined. The ends were cut back, 4 bases at V and 6 bases at J, with 7 bases in the middle. Germline-derived CDR1 and CDR2 are SQVTM and ANQGSEA. The CDR3 length is 11 residues. The CDR3 is CSVGRENTIYF. Here the CDR3 DNA reads TGCAGCGTTGGGAGGGAAAACACCATATATTTT.

This chain connects TRBV19 to TRBJ2-3; 9 bases fit TRBD1. This CDR3 has 14 amino acids. V lost 4 bases and J lost 4; bases outside the gene matches: 3. Germline V lookup: CDR1 LNHDA, CDR2 SQIVND (reference sequence). CDR3 sequence (DNA): TGTGCCAGTAGTAAGGGACAGGGCGCAGATACGCAGTATTTT. Its translation is CASSKGQGADTQYF.

This sequence joins TRBV6-1 and TRBJ2-7; a possible D gene is TRBD1 (5 bases). CDR3 length equals 14 residues. V lost 0 bases and J 2 bases, leaving 8 bases between the germline ends. CDR1 is MNHNS and CDR2 is SASEGT in the germline V gene. The DNA of the CDR3 is TGTGCCAGCAGTGAAGCCCAGGGCCCCTACGAGCAGTACTTC. Its protein is CASSEAQGPYEQYF.

The rearrangement joins TRBV28 to TRBJ2-7; TRBD1 aligns across 8 bases. The CDR3 spans 13 residues. The V gene end was trimmed by 6 bases and the J gene end by 3 bases; junction bases not matched to a gene: 4. CDR1 and CDR2 (germline): MDHEN, SYDVKM. The DNA of the CDR3 is TGTGCCAGCAGCCAGGGGGCTGACTACGAGCAGTACTTC. It codes for CASSQGADYEQYF.

For this clone: Sequence at one end of the junction differs from germline and may be a read error. The rearrangement joins TRBV28 to TRBJ1-4, with a possible D match to TRBD1 (5 bases). Germline CDR1 reads MDHEN; CDR2 reads SYDVKM. The CDR3 is 12 amino acids. CDR3 DNA sequence: TGTGCCAGCAGTACCACCCCCGGACAACCAGTCTTT. Amino acids: CASSTTPGQPVF. Supplemented by reference TRBV28 and TRBJ1-4, the full variable domain reads DVKVTQSSRYLVKRTGEKVFLECVQDMDHENMFWYRQDPGLGLRLIYFSYDVKMKEKGDIPEGYSVSREKKERFSLILESASTNQTSMYLCASSTTPGQPVFGSGTQLSVL.

V gene TRBV2 combines with J gene TRBJ1-3, with D perhaps TRBD1 (5 bases). The CDR3 covers 13 residues. CDR1 and CDR2 from the germline V gene are SNHLY and FYNNEI. V dropped 4 bases and J dropped 4 bases, with 8 bases sitting between them. The CDR3 protein is CASSGAGGNTIYF. The CDR3 nucleotides read TGTGCCAGCAGTGGGGCAGGGGGAAACACCATATATTTT.

The V call is TRBV19, the J call TRBJ1-5; possible D gene TRBD1, 5 bases. Trimming shortened V by 5 bases and J by 7 bases, and 9 bases separated the two germline ends. Germline loops: CDR1 LNHDA, CDR2 SQIVND (reference sequence). The CDR3 runs 12 residues. CDR3 region: CASSGGSQPQHF. The CDR3 DNA sequence: TGTGCCAGTAGTGGGGGGTCCCAGCCCCAGCATTTT.

The chain has TRBV6-5 and TRBJ2-7, with 7 bases matching TRBD1. Trimming cost V 6 bases and J 3 bases; bases outside gene matches: 8. Germline CDR1 MNHEY, CDR2 SVGAGI. CDR3 length: 14 residues. The CDR3 nucleotides are TGTGCCAGCAGCCTCGACAGGGATGACTACGAGCAGTACTTC. It codes for CASSLDRDDYEQYF.

The chain uses TRBV2 and TRBJ1-5; 7 nucleotides align to TRBD1. V was pared by 6 bases and J by 0 bases, with 5 bases of the junction left unmatched. Germline CDR1 reads SNHLY; CDR2 reads FYNNEI. There are 15 residues in the CDR3. The CDR3 loop reads CASRTGQDSNQPQHF. The CDR3 nucleotides are TGTGCCAGCAGGACCGGACAGGATAGCAATCAGCCCCAGCATTTT.

This chain connects TRBV6-5 to TRBJ1-1, with 7 bases identical to TRBD1. The length of the CDR3 is 15 residues. V shed 6 bases, J shed 0 bases, and the junction held 7 bases outside the gene matches. Germline CDR1 and CDR2: MNHEY and SVGAGI. The CDR3: CASRTMTGMNTEAFF. The CDR3 coding sequence is TGTGCCAGCAGGACTATGACAGGGATGAACACTGAAGCTTTCTTT.

This clone was found a few times. Other nucleotide sequences from this sample produce the same CDR3. This chain uses TRBV2 with TRBJ2-5; 8 bases fit TRBD2. Unmatched junction bases numbered 2, after V lost 3 bases and J lost 2 bases. The CDR3 runs to 14 residues. Per germline, CDR1 SNHLY and CDR2 FYNNEI. The CDR3 nucleotides are TGTGCCAGCAGTGAGACTAGCGTACAAGAGACCCAGTACTTC. Amino acids: CASSETSVQETQYF.

This chain's CDR3 is CASRGTENTEAFF. The CDR3 nucleotides are TGCGCCAGCAGGGGGACAGAGAACACTGAAGCTTTCTTT. This sequence joins TRBV23-1 and TRBJ1-1, with 7 bases matching TRBD1. TRBV23-1 is an ORF, and what it does is uncertain. V lost 6 bases, J lost 1 base, and 2 bases stayed unmatched. The CDR3 is 13 residues long.

The V call is TRBV24-1, the J call TRBJ2-2, with D perhaps TRBD2 (6 bases). The CDR3 sequence is 14 residues long. Germline assignment: CDR1 KGHDR and CDR2 SFDVKD. Trimming stripped 9 bases from V and 0 bases from J, with 10 bases between. CDR3 region: CATAGTSNTGELFF. For the CDR3, the DNA is TGTGCCACCGCCGGGACTTCGAACACCGGGGAGCTGTTTTTT.

This sequence joins TRBV2 and TRBJ2-2; D is undetermined. Per the germline V gene, CDR1 is SNHLY and CDR2 is FYNNEI. V shed 6 bases and J shed 0 bases, with 8 bases lying between them. There are 14 residues in the CDR3. The CDR3 protein is CASRPGANTGELFF. CDR3 bases: TGTGCCAGCAGGCCCGGAGCGAACACCGGGGAGCTGTTTTTT.